This T cell receptor (beta chain) derives from a study of blood T cell repertoires in COVID-19. Turning to the study itself: Samples representing acute and convalescent COVID-19 were sourced from the United States, Italy and Spain. T cells, B-cell-depleted T cells, or PBMCs supplied cDNA or gDNA.

Germline-derived CDR1 and CDR2 are GTSNPN and SVGIG (reference sequence). V shed 2 bases and J shed 5 bases, with 10 bases lying between them. The CDR3 is 14 amino acids. This clone has a handful of counts. Per the original data handling: Amplifying reference gene primers gave estimates of nucleated cell counts. Clones were read by immunoSEQ multiplex PCR, and TCRdb kept only the in-frame ones, dropping some. That table furnishes V, J and clone size, whereas the DNA furnished D and trimming. The sample carries under 250,000 clones, around 90% recorded once. The TCR originated in a man aged 55 to 70 who had recovered from COVID-19. The sample taken for sequencing was peripheral blood. The chain carries TRBV30 and TRBJ1-6; no reliable D call. The CDR3: CAWSKRVNNSPLHF. The CDR3 coding sequence is TGTGCCTGGAGTAAGAGGGTTAATAATTCACCCCTCCACTTT.